This section outlines one T cell receptor (beta chain) sequence together with its context. TCRdb's table, derived via immunoSEQ multiplex PCR, lists solely in-frame clones and lacks some. Seen here are roughly 39,000 clones, roughly 93% observed once, and the top ten hold over 1.1%. These data originate in a study of T cell changes during pregnancy in multiple sclerosis. CDR3 size: 12 residues. The sequenced sample consisted of PBMCs (not recorded whether the cells were cultured). This chain connects TRBV21-1 to TRBJ2-1; the table's D call of TRBD1 was not tested on the DNA. TRBV21-1 is shown as a pseudogene. The TCR sequence derives from a female donor with multiple sclerosis, enrolled in a pregnancy study. The CDR3 region is CASREGDDEQFF. CDR3 bases: TGTGCCAGCAGAGAGGGGGATGATGAGCAGTTCTTC.